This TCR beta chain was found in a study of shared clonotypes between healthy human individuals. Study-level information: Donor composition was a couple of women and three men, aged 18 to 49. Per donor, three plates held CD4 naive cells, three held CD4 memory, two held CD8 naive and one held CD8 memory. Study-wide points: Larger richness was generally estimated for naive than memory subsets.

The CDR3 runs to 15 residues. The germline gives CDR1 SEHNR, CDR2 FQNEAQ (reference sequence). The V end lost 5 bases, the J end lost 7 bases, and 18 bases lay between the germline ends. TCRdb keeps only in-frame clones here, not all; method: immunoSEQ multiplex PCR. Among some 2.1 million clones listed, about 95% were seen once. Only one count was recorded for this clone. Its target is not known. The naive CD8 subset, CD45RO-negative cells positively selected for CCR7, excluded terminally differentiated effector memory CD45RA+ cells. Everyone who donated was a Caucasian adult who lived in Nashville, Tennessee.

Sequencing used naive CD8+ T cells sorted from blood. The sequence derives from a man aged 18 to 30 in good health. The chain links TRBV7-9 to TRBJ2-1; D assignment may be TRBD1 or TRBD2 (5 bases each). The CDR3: CASSPPGTPDNEQFF. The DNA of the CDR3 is TGTGCCAGCAGCCCCCCCGGGACCCCGGATAATGAGCAGTTCTTC.